The rows below give T cell receptor beta chains drawn from one sample of a study of T cells in Graves' hyperthyroidism and ophthalmopathy. TCRdb ran MiXCR on the multiplex PCR reads and lists one entry per CDR3 protein. The sample contains 700,000 or so distinct CDR3 sequences, over 15% of which appear only once. Sequenced sample: blood. The source is a man younger than 30 with Graves' hyperthyroidism. The CDR3 runs from the conserved cysteine through the conserved F or W. D genes are given only for firm matches. Clone size is stated in some rows and not others, as once, few, many or a class when expanded.

CDR3 length,J gene,clone size,V gene,D gene,CDR3 protein,CDR3 DNA
12,TRBJ2-7,many,TRBV28,NA,CASSLPRDPQYF,TGTGCCAGCAGTTTACCCCGGGATCCACAGTACTTC
13,TRBJ1-1,NA,TRBV9,NA,CASSVEARTEAFF,TGTGCCAGCAGCGTAGAGGCAAGGACTGAAGCTTTCTTT
15,TRBJ2-3,NA,TRBV5-4,NA,CASSPGAASTDTQYF,TGTGCCAGCAGCCCAGGGGCCGCTAGCACAGATACGCAGTATTTT
18,TRBJ1-5,many,TRBV2,NA,CASSVGSARAYSNQPQHF,TGTGCCAGCAGCGTCGGCTCCGCCAGGGCATATAGCAATCAGCCCCAGCATTTT
17,TRBJ2-7,NA,TRBV28,TRBD2,CASSLFGLAGESYEQYF,TGTGCCAGCAGTTTATTCGGCCTAGCGGGAGAATCCTACGAGCAGTACTTC
16,TRBJ2-1,many,TRBV28,TRBD2,CASSNFLAGGYNEQFF,TGTGCCAGCAGTAATTTCCTAGCGGGAGGCTACAATGAGCAGTTCTTC
15,TRBJ1-2,NA,TRBV28,NA,CASTPDGQGFYGYTF,TGTGCCAGCACCCCAGATGGGCAGGGATTCTATGGCTACACCTTC
14,TRBJ2-1,many,TRBV12-3/TRBV12-4,TRBD1,CASSTKDRGHEQFF,TGTGCCAGCAGTACGAAGGACAGGGGCCATGAGCAGTTCTTC
14,TRBJ1-4,few,TRBV2,NA,CASTQQGSNEKLFF,TGTGCCAGCACCCAGCAGGGGTCTAATGAAAAACTGTTTTTT
14,TRBJ2-5,many,TRBV6-2/TRBV6-3,NA,CASSRLVSQETQYF,TGTGCCAGCAGTCGTCTAGTCTCCCAAGAGACCCAGTACTTC